These 21 T cell receptor beta chains share one sample of origin, sequenced in a study of shared clonotypes between healthy human individuals. The naive CD8 population came from CD45RO-negative cells selected for CCR7, without terminally differentiated effector memory CD45RA+ cells. Measured with immunoSEQ multiplex PCR; TCRdb has only the in-frame clones, and not every one. The sample contains a few hundred thousand clones, over 95% of which appear only once. What was sequenced was naive CD8+ T cells sorted from blood. The receptors derive from a woman aged 25 to 39 in good health.

The chain has TRBV4-1 and TRBJ1-5, with D possibly TRBD1 on 5 matching bases. V lost 1 base and J 2 bases, leaving 9 bases between the germline ends. Germline values: CDR1 MGHRA, CDR2 YSYEKL. The CDR3 spans 15 residues. The CDR3, as DNA: TGCGCCAGCAGCCAAGTCCGGGGGGGCAATCAGCCCCAGCATTTT. It is translated as CASSQVRGGNQPQHF.

This chain uses TRBV29-1 with TRBJ2-3; D is unresolved. Trimming stripped 5 bases from V and 0 bases from J, with 6 bases between. Germline CDR1 SQVTM, CDR2 ANQGSEA. The length of the CDR3 is 12 residues. The CDR3 reads CSVLSSTDTQYF. CDR3 coding DNA: TGCAGCGTTTTGTCGAGCACAGATACGCAGTATTTT.

This clone occurred once. The chain is built from TRBV27 and TRBJ2-2; possibly TRBD1 for D (6 bases). The germline V gene encodes CDR1 MNHEY and CDR2 SMNVEV (reference sequence). The CDR3 spans 13 residues. Deletions cut 10 bases from V and 3 bases from J, with 12 bases between. CDR3 residues: CATLGQYTGELFF. CDR3 in DNA: TGTGCCACCCTAGGACAGTACACCGGGGAGCTGTTTTTT.

The chain links TRBV27 to TRBJ2-7; the match to TRBD2 covers 10 bases. The V and J ends lost 5 bases and 2 bases, in that order; junction bases with no gene match: 6. CDR3 length equals 15 residues. The germline V gene encodes CDR1 MNHEY and CDR2 SMNVEV (reference sequence). The CDR3 nucleotides are TGTGCCAGCAGTATTTACCTAGCGGGAGCCTACGAGCAGTACTTC. It is translated as CASSIYLAGAYEQYF.

The V call is TRBV19, the J call TRBJ2-7, with a weak D call TRBD1 (5 bases). Germline CDR1 is LNHDA and CDR2 is SQIVND (reference sequence). Between the trimmed V and J ends, which lost 0 bases and 4 bases, there was a span of 10 bases. CDR3 length: 14 amino acids. CDR3 amino acids: CASSIDSGKYEQYF. The CDR3 bases are TGTGCCAGTAGTATAGATTCAGGGAAATACGAGCAGTACTTC.

The genes are TRBV28 and TRBJ1-6, with D possibly matching TRBD1 (5 bases). Trimming removed 2 bases from V and 5 bases from J, with 13 bases in between. The CDR3 loop spans 16 amino acids. Per germline, CDR1 MDHEN and CDR2 SYDVKM. CDR3 bases: TGTGCCAGCAGTTTAGGGGTGACAGAAAATAATTCACCCCTCCACTTT. Amino acids: CASSLGVTENNSPLHF.

The rearrangement uses TRBV19 and TRBJ1-1; 9 nucleotides agree with TRBD1. V was clipped by 5 bases and J by 6 bases; unmatched bases: 4. The CDR3 consists of 13 residues. CDR1 LNHDA and CDR2 SQIVND come from the germline V gene (reference sequence). For the CDR3, the DNA is TGTGCCAGTAGTGGGACAGGGATATCTGAAGCTTTCTTT. Its protein product is CASSGTGISEAFF. The variable domain in full, with the rest retrieved from reference TRBV19 and TRBJ1-1, is DGGITQSPKYLFRKEGQNVTLSCEQNLNHDAMYWYRQDPGQGLRLIYYSQIVNDFQKGDIAEGYSVSREKKESFPLTVTSAQKNPTAFYLCASSGTGISEAFFGQGTRLTVV.

This chain joins TRBV10-2 and TRBJ2-7; a possible D gene is TRBD2 (5 bases). V was pared by 6 bases and J by 4 bases, with 28 bases between. The length of the CDR3 is 18 residues. Germline V gene sequence: CDR1 WSHSY, CDR2 SAAADI. The CDR3: CASSSQNFDSTLAYEQYF. DNA for the CDR3: TGCGCCAGCAGCAGTCAAAACTTCGACTCAACTCTAGCTTACGAGCAGTACTTC.

This chain joins TRBV6-5 and TRBJ2-2; TRBD2 might be the D (7 bases). The germline V gene has CDR1 MNHEY and CDR2 SVGAGI. Trimming left V 6 bases short and J 4 bases short, with 9 bases between. This CDR3 has 13 amino acids. The CDR3 bases are TGTGCCAGCAGGGGAGGGGGCACCGGGGAGCTGTTTTTT. Protein product: CASRGGGTGELFF.

V gene TRBV5-1 combines with J gene TRBJ2-2, with 10 bases lining up with TRBD2. Germline V lookup: CDR1 SGHRS, CDR2 YFSETQ. The V segment lost 3 bases and the J segment 1 base; nucleotides outside the gene matches: 0. This CDR3 comprises 15 residues. This CDR3 is CASSWTSGNTGELFF. The CDR3, as DNA: TGCGCCAGCAGCTGGACTAGCGGGAACACCGGGGAGCTGTTTTTT.

This clone has only one observation. The chain joins TRBV20-1 to TRBJ2-1; no firm D call. V was shortened by 4 bases and J by 15 bases, with 16 bases between the two germline ends. The CDR3 consists of 11 residues. Looked up from germline, CDR1 is DFQATT and CDR2 is SNEGSKA (reference sequence). CDR3 coding DNA: TGCAGTGCTAAGAATATGGGGTTTCTGTTCTTC. Its translation is CSAKNMGFLFF.

The rearrangement uses TRBV5-5 and TRBJ2-1; D may be TRBD1 (5 bases). CDR1 SGHKS and CDR2 YYEKEE come from the germline V gene (reference sequence). The CDR3 sequence is 16 residues long. Trimming cost V 0 bases and J 0 bases, with 10 bases left between them. The DNA for the CDR3 is TGTGCCAGCAGCTTGGCGGGCAGGGACTCCTACAATGAGCAGTTCTTC. Its translation: CASSLAGRDSYNEQFF.

This rearrangement joins TRBV28 to TRBJ2-1; 7 bases are a match to TRBD2. CDR1 is MDHEN and CDR2 is SYDVKM in the germline V gene. V gave up 10 bases and J gave up 2 bases; unmatched junction bases: 20. This CDR3 has 18 amino acids. The CDR3 region has the DNA TGTGCCATCCGTATGGGGGGGGTCAGGAAACCGGCCTACAATGAGCAGTTCTTC. Translated: CAIRMGGVRKPAYNEQFF.

The chain carries TRBV28 and TRBJ2-2; the D is unclear. The CDR3 is made up of 13 amino acids. The germline gives CDR1 MDHEN, CDR2 SYDVKM. Between the trimmed V and J ends, which lost 3 bases and 3 bases, there was a span of 5 bases. This CDR3 reads CASSLAYTGELFF. CDR3 nucleotide sequence: TGTGCCAGCAGTTTGGCTTACACCGGGGAGCTGTTTTTT.

V is TRBV28 and J is TRBJ1-3; TRBD1 aligns across 7 bases. V shed 4 bases, J shed 4 bases, and the junction held 16 bases outside the gene matches. In germline, CDR1 is MDHEN, CDR2 SYDVKM. CDR3 length equals 18 residues. As DNA, the CDR3 is TGTGCCAGCAGTTCAGGCTACAGGGGCCGATTATTAGGAAACACCATATATTTT. This sequence encodes CASSSGYRGRLLGNTIYF.

The rearrangement links TRBV5-6 to TRBJ2-7; 8 positions match TRBD2. Germline V gene sequence: CDR1 SGHDT, CDR2 YYEEEE. This CDR3 has 15 residues. V trimming: 0 bases; J trimming: 2 bases; junction bases outside the gene matches: 4. This chain's CDR3 is CASSLGLALTYEQYF. The CDR3 DNA sequence: TGTGCCAGCAGCTTGGGACTAGCGCTAACCTACGAGCAGTACTTC.

J is TRBJ2-1 and V is TRBV25-1, with 8 bases fitting TRBD1. The CDR3 consists of 14 residues. Per germline, CDR1 MGHDK and CDR2 SYGVNS. Trimming removed 6 bases from V and 1 base from J; junction bases left unmatched: 2. The CDR3 DNA reads TGTGCCAGCAGCCGGGACAGGTCCTACAATGAGCAGTTCTTC. It encodes CASSRDRSYNEQFF. Full variable domain (remainder filled in from reference TRBV25-1 and TRBJ2-1): EADIYQTPRYLVIGTGKKITLECSQTMGHDKMYWYQQDPGMELHLIHYSYGVNSTEKGDLSSESTVSRIRTEHFPLTLESARPSHTSQYLCASSRDRSYNEQFFGPGTRLTVL.

The CDR3 DNA reads TGCGCCAGCAGCCAAGCAGCTCCCGTTGGGACAGGGGTGTACGAGCAGTACTTC. Translated: CASSQAAPVGTGVYEQYF. The rearrangement joins TRBV4-1 to TRBJ2-7; 10 nucleotides line up with TRBD1. CDR3 length: 18 residues. The V and J ends lost 1 base and 4 bases, in that order; junction bases with no gene match: 13. Germline assignment: CDR1 MGHRA and CDR2 YSYEKL.

The genes are TRBV7-9 and TRBJ2-4, with D tentatively TRBD1 or TRBD2 (5 bases each). Germline CDR1 SEHNR, CDR2 FQNEAQ (reference sequence). Trimming removed 5 bases at V and 0 bases at J, with 20 bases between. The CDR3 has 18 residues. CDR3 in DNA: TGTGCCAGCAGCCCACGGTTGGGGGAGAATCTAGCCAAAAACATTCAGTACTTC. Translated, it gives CASSPRLGENLAKNIQYF.

The gene calls are TRBV29-1 and TRBJ2-2; D unclear. Trimming left V 3 bases short and J 0 bases short, with 2 bases between. The V gene's germline CDR1 is SQVTM and CDR2 ANQGSEA. The CDR3 is 12 amino acids. The CDR3: CSVDSNTGELFF. As DNA, the CDR3 is TGCAGCGTTGACTCGAACACCGGGGAGCTGTTTTTT.

The rearrangement uses TRBV5-4 and TRBJ1-1, with a weak D call TRBD1 (5 bases). Germline CDR1 reads SGHNT; CDR2 reads YYREEE (reference sequence). CDR3 length: 15 residues. V shed 3 bases and J shed 0 bases, with 12 bases lying between them. The CDR3 DNA is TGTGCCAGCAGCTCAGGTTGGGGCGTGAACACTGAAGCTTTCTTT. Protein product: CASSSGWGVNTEAFF.